Listed here are 25 T cell receptor beta chains from one sample, sequenced in a study of blood T cell repertoires in COVID-19. TCRdb keeps only in-frame clones here, not all; method: immunoSEQ multiplex PCR. This table has 150,000 to 250,000 clones, roughly 90% appearing once. Sequencing was carried out using PBMCs or T cells enriched from blood (not recorded which). The receptors stem from a woman under 40 who had recovered from COVID-19.

The rearrangement uses TRBV7-3 and TRBJ2-3; 11 nucleotides agree with TRBD1. The CDR3 sequence is 21 residues long. V was clipped by 2 bases and J by 2 bases; unmatched bases: 18. CDR1 is SGHTA and CDR2 is FQGTGA in the germline V gene. The CDR3 DNA sequence: TGTGCCAGCAGCTTATTATCGACCGGACAGGGGGCGAGCCGATACACAGATACGCAGTATTTT. Encoded protein: CASSLLSTGQGASRYTDTQYF.

The chain joins TRBV27 to TRBJ1-2, with no clear D. This CDR3 contains 16 residues. The V end was cut by 0 bases, the J end by 2 bases, with 13 bases between. Germline CDR1 and CDR2: MNHEY and SMNVEV (reference sequence). In DNA, the CDR3 is TGTGCCAGCAGTTTATCGTCGAACAACCAAAACTATGGCTACACCTTC. Its protein product is CASSLSSNNQNYGYTF.

The table lists this clone with a few counts. The V and J genes are TRBV7-9 and TRBJ2-2; D is unclear. The CDR3 is 11 residues long. Deletions cut 6 bases from V and 5 bases from J, with 4 bases between. Germline CDR1 is SEHNR and CDR2 is FQNEAQ (reference sequence). The CDR3 region is CASSLTGELFF. CDR3 coding DNA: TGTGCCAGCAGTCTTACCGGGGAGCTGTTTTTT. The variable domain in full, completed from reference TRBV7-9 and TRBJ2-2, reads DTGVSQNPRHKITKRGQNVTFRCDPISEHNRLYWYRQTLGQGPEFLTYFQNEAQLEKSRLLSDRFSAERPKGSFSTLEIQRTEQGDSAMYLCASSLTGELFFGEGSRLTVL.

The chain uses TRBV28 and TRBJ1-5; 10 nucleotides agree with TRBD1. CDR1 and CDR2 (germline): MDHEN, SYDVKM. This CDR3 has 15 amino acids. V lost 8 bases to trimming and J lost 2 bases; unmatched junction nucleotides: 6. CDR3 amino acids: CASGLDRGGNQPQHF. CDR3 bases: TGTGCCAGCGGACTGGACAGGGGGGGCAATCAGCCCCAGCATTTT.

This clone was observed many times. This rearrangement joins TRBV7-2 to TRBJ2-3, with TRBD2 matching over 12 bases. Germline lookup yields CDR1 SGHTA and CDR2 FQGNSA. Germline trimming cut 4 bases from V and 4 bases from J; bases unmatched to any gene: 9. The CDR3 is 17 residues long. The CDR3 reads CASSSGLAGRGADTQYF. For the CDR3, the DNA is TGTGCCAGCAGCTCGGGACTAGCGGGCCGAGGGGCAGATACGCAGTATTTT.

The chain combines TRBV19 with TRBJ1-2; unclear D gene. Germline V gene data show CDR1 as LNHDA and CDR2 as SQIVND (reference sequence). CDR3 size: 12 residues. Trimming shortened V by 5 bases and J by 2 bases, and 6 bases separated the two germline ends. The CDR3 bases are TGTGCCAGTAGTCAAGCGAACTATGGCTACACCTTC. Its translation is CASSQANYGYTF. The variable domain in full, with the rest retrieved from reference TRBV19 and TRBJ1-2, is DGGITQSPKYLFRKEGQNVTLSCEQNLNHDAMYWYRQDPGQGLRLIYYSQIVNDFQKGDIAEGYSVSREKKESFPLTVTSAQKNPTAFYLCASSQANYGYTFGSGTRLTVV.

The V gene is TRBV7-9, the J gene TRBJ2-1; no clear D gene. The CDR3 length is 16 residues. Per germline, CDR1 SEHNR and CDR2 FQNEAQ (reference sequence). Trimming stripped 7 bases from V and 1 base from J, with 17 bases between. CDR3 protein: CASTFVKAGSYNEQFF. CDR3 DNA sequence: TGTGCCAGCACCTTCGTCAAGGCAGGTTCCTACAATGAGCAGTTCTTC.

The rearrangement joins TRBV6-1 to TRBJ1-5; TRBD1 aligns across 8 bases. Germline CDR1 and CDR2: MNHNS and SASEGT. Germline trimming cut 2 bases from V and 5 bases from J; bases unmatched to any gene: 2. This CDR3 contains 14 residues. For the CDR3, the DNA is TGTGCCAGCAGTGAACAGGGGGCAGATCAGCCCCAGCATTTT. Amino acids: CASSEQGADQPQHF.

The genes are TRBV9 and TRBJ2-1; 8 bases align to TRBD1. The V gene's germline CDR1 is SGDLS and CDR2 YYNGEE. This CDR3 is 13 amino acids long. The ends lost 3 bases at V and 6 bases at J; junction bases unmatched: 2. The CDR3 nucleotides read TGTGCCAGCAGCGCCACAGGGGGCAATGAGCAGTTCTTC. Its protein product is CASSATGGNEQFF.

The gene calls are TRBV3-1 (or the pseudogene TRBV3-2) and TRBJ2-5, with D possibly matching TRBD2 (6 bases). Looked up from germline, CDR1 is LGHDT and CDR2 is YNNKEL (reference sequence). Trimming stripped 4 bases from V and 4 bases from J, with 10 bases between. The CDR3 covers 13 residues. Here the CDR3 reads CASSRGAAETQYF. The CDR3 DNA follows: TGTGCCAGCAGCCGCGGGGCAGCAGAGACCCAGTACTTC.

The chain joins TRBV6-2 or TRBV6-3 to TRBJ2-1; 10 bases line up with TRBD1. The germline V gene has CDR1 MNHEY and CDR2 SVGEGT. The V gene end was trimmed by 5 bases and the J gene end by 9 bases; junction bases not matched to a gene: 13. This CDR3 has 16 amino acids. CDR3 region: CASSPPNPGQGIEQFF. The CDR3 DNA reads TGTGCCAGCAGTCCGCCTAACCCGGGACAGGGGATTGAGCAGTTCTTC.

The rearrangement uses TRBV9 and TRBJ2-7; D is possibly TRBD2 (5 bases). This CDR3 comprises 13 residues. Germline V CDR1 and CDR2: SGDLS, YYNGEE. Deletions cut 2 bases from V and 5 bases from J, with 11 bases between. CDR3 bases: TGTGCCAGCAGCGTGAACCCCGGGGACGAGCAGTACTTC. Protein: CASSVNPGDEQYF.

CDR3 nucleotide sequence: TGTGCCAGCAGCCCAGGGACAGGGGAAGGGAACACTGAAGCTTTCTTT. Amino acid sequence: CASSPGTGEGNTEAFF. J is TRBJ1-1 and V is TRBV5-5, with 10 bases lining up with TRBD1. The CDR3 is 16 residues long. The junction had 7 bases not matched to a gene; V was cut back by 4 bases and J by 1 base. In germline, CDR1 is SGHKS, CDR2 YYEKEE (reference sequence).

The chain employs TRBV7-2 and TRBJ1-2; 7 bases are a match to TRBD1. This CDR3 region has 14 residues. V gave up 2 bases and J gave up 4 bases; unmatched junction bases: 4. Germline V gene sequence: CDR1 SGHTA, CDR2 FQGNSA. CDR3 protein: CASSLPGTVYGYTF. The CDR3 DNA is TGTGCCAGCAGCTTACCCGGGACAGTCTATGGCTACACCTTC.

The chain employs TRBV2 and TRBJ1-2; D gene unclear. The CDR3 contains 12 residues. V shed 6 bases and J shed 9 bases, with 14 bases lying between them. Germline V gene lookup returns CDR1 SNHLY and CDR2 FYNNEI. In DNA, the CDR3 is TGTGCCAGCAGGGGTCAGGTATGGAGCTACACCTTC. This gives the protein CASRGQVWSYTF.

In nucleotides, the CDR3 is TGTGCCAGCAGTAATTATAGAGGACTAGTTACCGACGAGCAGTACTTC. This gives the protein CASSNYRGLVTDEQYF. This sequence joins TRBV27 and TRBJ2-7; 7 positions agree with TRBD2. CDR1 and CDR2 from the germline V gene are MNHEY and SMNVEV (reference sequence). The J segment lost 5 bases and the V segment lost 5 bases, leaving 15 bases of the junction unmatched. CDR3 length equals 16 residues.

The chain carries TRBV7-3 and TRBJ2-3; 12 nucleotides match TRBD2. The CDR3 has 16 residues. The germline CDR1 and CDR2 sequences are SGHTA and FQGTGA. J gave up 0 bases and V 5 bases, and 3 bases lay outside the gene matches. Written as DNA, the CDR3 is TGTGCCAGCAGCCGGACTAGCGGGGACAGCACAGATACGCAGTATTTT. The encoded protein is CASSRTSGDSTDTQYF.

This rearrangement joins TRBV12-3 or TRBV12-4 to TRBJ1-2; 7 nucleotides align to TRBD1. This CDR3 has 13 amino acids. V lost 2 bases, J lost 5 bases, and 2 bases stayed unmatched. The CDR3 sequence is CASSLTTGYGYTF. The CDR3 DNA sequence: TGTGCCAGCAGTTTAACGACAGGGTATGGCTACACCTTC.

The CDR3 here is CASSLERDSLNTEAFF. DNA of the CDR3: TGTGCCAGCAGCTTGGAAAGGGACAGCCTCAACACTGAAGCTTTCTTT. The rearrangement uses TRBV5-4 and TRBJ1-1, with 7 bases fitting TRBD1. The V gene end was trimmed by 0 bases and the J gene end by 2 bases; junction bases not matched to a gene: 7. This CDR3 region has 16 residues. The germline V gene encodes CDR1 SGHNT and CDR2 YYREEE (reference sequence). Full variable domain (rest looked up from reference TRBV5-4 and TRBJ1-1): ETGVTQSPTHLIKTRGQQVTLRCSSQSGHNTVSWYQQALGQGPQFIFQYYREEENGRGNFPPRFSGLQFPNYSSELNVNALELDDSALYLCASSLERDSLNTEAFFGQGTRLTVV.

The chain links TRBV4-3 to TRBJ1-6; no clear D gene. V gave up 2 bases and J gave up 9 bases, with 20 bases separating them. CDR1 LGHNA and CDR2 YSLEER come from the germline V gene. The CDR3 length is 17 residues. The CDR3, as DNA: TGCGCCAGCAGCCAATCGAGGCGGGAGGCCGAGGGTTCACCCCTCCACTTT. It encodes CASSQSRREAEGSPLHF.

DNA for the CDR3: TGTGCCAGCAGCGTAGCTGGTGGTACGAGACAGGGAAGAAACACCATATATTTT. Protein product: CASSVAGGTRQGRNTIYF. This rearrangement joins TRBV9 to TRBJ1-3, with 7 bases aligning to TRBD1. The germline gives CDR1 SGDLS, CDR2 YYNGEE. The CDR3 consists of 18 residues. V lost 0 bases and J lost 5; bases outside the gene matches: 14.

J is TRBJ1-6 and V is TRBV24-1; a weak D match, TRBD1 (6 bases). Trimming removed 4 bases at V and 7 bases at J, with 10 bases between. This CDR3 is built from 14 residues. Germline CDR1 reads KGHDR; CDR2 reads SFDVKD. The CDR3 sequence: CATSEGAGNSPLHF. Here the CDR3 DNA reads TGTGCCACCAGTGAGGGGGCAGGGAATTCACCCCTCCACTTT.

This chain connects TRBV7-9 to TRBJ1-5; tentatively, D is TRBD1 (5 bases). V shed 0 bases and J shed 4 bases, with 10 bases lying between them. Germline CDR1 reads SEHNR; CDR2 reads FQNEAQ (reference sequence). CDR3 length: 15 residues. In DNA form, the CDR3 reads TGTGCCAGCAGCTTAGCGTTGACAGAAAATCAGCCCCAGCATTTT. This encodes CASSLALTENQPQHF.

V usage is TRBV19 and J usage is TRBJ1-5; 7 bases fit TRBD1. The CDR3 extends over 13 amino acids. The J segment lost 7 bases and the V segment lost 5 bases, leaving 5 bases of the junction unmatched. Germline-derived CDR1 and CDR2 are LNHDA and SQIVND (reference sequence). The CDR3 loop is CASSQQGQQPQHF. In DNA, the CDR3 is TGTGCCAGTAGTCAACAGGGGCAACAGCCCCAGCATTTT.

This rearrangement joins TRBV6-2 or TRBV6-3 to TRBJ1-2, with 10 bases fitting TRBD1. Germline CDR1 and CDR2: MNHEY and SVGEGT. With 4 bases clipped from V and 3 bases from J, the junction kept 11 bases outside the gene matches. The CDR3 length is 17 residues. In DNA form, the CDR3 reads TGTGCCAGCAGTTCATACCCCCTGACAGGGGGCCACTATGGCTACACCTTC. Translation: CASSSYPLTGGHYGYTF.